A selection of T cell receptor beta chains follows, all from one sample in a study of blood T cells in healthy people across ages. TCRdb redid the calling of the 5' RACE reads with MiXCR, one entry per CDR3 protein. The table has approximately 1,000,000 distinct CDR3 sequences, more than 35% seen once; the top ten hold approximately 20%. The sample comprised blood. The receptors here all came from a woman in her sixties or seventies in good health. The CDR3 runs from the conserved cysteine through the conserved F or W. A D gene is named only where the DNA matches it firmly. The size field is filled for only some rows; it gives once, few, many or a size class.

v_gene	d_gene	j_gene	abundance	CDR3nt	CDR3aa
TRBV30	-	TRBJ2-5	-	TGTGCCTGGAGTGTAACAGGTTTTGAGCAGTACTTC	CAWSVTGFEQYF
TRBV6-2/TRBV6-3	TRBD1	TRBJ2-7	-	TGTGCCAGCAGTTTTTCCCCCGGGACAGAACCCTACGAGCAGTACTTC	CASSFSPGTEPYEQYF
TRBV7-6	TRBD2	TRBJ2-1	-	TGTGCCAGCAGCTTACCCCCGACTAGCCCGGGCAATGAGCAGTTCTTC	CASSLPPTSPGNEQFF
TRBV20-1	-	TRBJ2-3	few	TGCAGTGCTAGAGATCCCCTAGGGTACACAGATACGCAGTATTTT	CSARDPLGYTDTQYF
TRBV5-1	TRBD2	TRBJ2-3	-	TGCGCCAGCAGATCAGAGGCGGGAGGCACAGATACGCAGTATTTT	CASRSEAGGTDTQYF
TRBV10-3	TRBD2	TRBJ2-1	-	TGTGCCATCACCCCGACTAGCGGGAGTGTTAATGAGCAGTTCTTC	CAITPTSGSVNEQFF
TRBV12-5	-	TRBJ1-5	-	TGTGCTAGTGGTTTGGTACTGGCGGGATATAGCAATCAGCCCCAGCATTTT	CASGLVLAGYSNQPQHF
TRBV10-3	TRBD1	TRBJ1-2	once	TGTGCCATCAGTGGTGTAAGGGACAGCTATGGCTACACCTTC	CAISGVRDSYGYTF
TRBV4-1	-	TRBJ2-1	few	TGCGCCAGCAGCCAAGGTCTCACCTACAATGAGCAGTTCTTC	CASSQGLTYNEQFF
TRBV10-1	-	TRBJ2-5	many	TGCGCCAGCAGTGAGTCGCGGTACAATGAGCAGTACTTC	CASSESRYNEQYF
TRBV12-3/TRBV12-4	TRBD2	TRBJ2-1	-	TGTGCCAGCAGCCGACTAGCGTACCACAATGAGCAGTTCTTC	CASSRLAYHNEQFF
TRBV7-9	-	TRBJ1-2	-	TGTGCCAGCAGCTCGGCTGGGGACCCTGGCTACACCTTC	CASSSAGDPGYTF
TRBV20-1	-	TRBJ2-5	-	TGCAGTGCTAGTTGGTACACCGTTCTGCGGGAGACCCAGTACTTC	CSASWYTVLRETQYF
TRBV2	-	TRBJ2-5	-	TGTGCCAGCCGGGGGGTGGACAGGCAAGAGACCCAGTACTTC	CASRGVDRQETQYF
TRBV7-6	-	TRBJ2-3	few	TGTGCCAGCAGCCCGTACCCCTCGAGGGGGGGTGGCACAGATACGCAGTATTTT	CASSPYPSRGGGTDTQYF
TRBV6-5	TRBD1	TRBJ1-1	few	TGTGCCAGCAGCCACAGGGGCGGTGCCACTGAAGCTTTCTTT	CASSHRGGATEAFF
TRBV21-1	-	TRBJ2-7	many	TGTGCCAGCAGCAAAGCAACTAGCGGGGCCTACGAGCAGTACTTC	CASSKATSGAYEQYF
TRBV18	TRBD1	TRBJ2-7	once	TGTGCCAGCTCACCCATCAGACAGGGGGCGGCTCGTAGCTCCTACGAGCAGTACTTC	CASSPIRQGAARSSYEQYF
TRBV14	-	TRBJ1-1	-	TGTGCCAGCAGCCAGACACAGGGTTGGGTCACTGAAGCTTTCTTT	CASSQTQGWVTEAFF
TRBV5-1	-	TRBJ2-4	-	TGCGCCAGCAGCTTTGGCATCGGCTCGGAGCAGTACTTC	CASSFGIGSEQYF
TRBV7-2	-	TRBJ2-7	few	TGTGCCAGCAGCTTCATTTTTAGGTACGAGCAGTACTTC	CASSFIFRYEQYF
TRBV7-6	TRBD2	TRBJ2-5	few	TGTGCCAGCAGCTTAAGGGCTAGCGGGAGTATGGAGACCCAGTACTTC	CASSLRASGSMETQYF
TRBV20-1	-	TRBJ1-3	once	TGCAGTGCTAGAGGCGAACAGGGATCTGGAAACACCATATATTTT	CSARGEQGSGNTIYF
TRBV7-6	-	TRBJ2-7	-	TGTGCCAGCAGCTTATCAGGGACGGGCGAGCAGTACTTC	CASSLSGTGEQYF
TRBV6-5	TRBD2	TRBJ2-1	-	TGTGCCAGCAGTATGCGGGAGCCTAGCGGATACGGCGAGCAGTTCTTC	CASSMREPSGYGEQFF
TRBV10-3	-	TRBJ2-1	-	TGTGCCATCAACAGCTCCCCCAGGTTCTTC	CAINSSPRFF
TRBV10-3	TRBD1	TRBJ2-5	-	TGTGCCACTGAGGACAGGGGAGACCAAGAGACCCAGTACTTC	CATEDRGDQETQYF
TRBV7-3	-	TRBJ2-3	-	TGTGCCAGCAGCCCCCACCCGTCAGATACGCAGTATTTT	CASSPHPSDTQYF
TRBV5-6	TRBD2	TRBJ2-7	-	TGTGCCAGCAGCCAACTTCGGACGAGCGGGAGGCCCCACGAGCAGTACTTC	CASSQLRTSGRPHEQYF
TRBV4-1	TRBD2	TRBJ2-7	-	TGCGCCAGCAGCCAAAGGAGCGGGAGGGCCAACGAGCAGTACTTC	CASSQRSGRANEQYF
TRBV10-2	TRBD2	TRBJ2-7	-	TGCGCCAGCAGCCCGACGGGAGTAGCGGGGACCTACGAGCAGTACTTC	CASSPTGVAGTYEQYF
TRBV27	-	TRBJ2-1	-	TGTGCCGGCAGTTTACGCTCGGGGGCGGCCTACAATGAGCAGTTCTTC	CAGSLRSGAAYNEQFF
TRBV20-1	-	TRBJ2-7	-	TGCAGTGCTCAGACCCCGCCCAGGGACCAGTACTTC	CSAQTPPRDQYF
TRBV5-6	-	TRBJ1-5	-	TGTGCCAGCAGCTTGGGTGCGGACTCGGGCAATCAGCCCCAGCATTTT	CASSLGADSGNQPQHF
TRBV12-5	-	TRBJ2-7	-	TGTGCTAGTGGTTTGGTCTCTGGGCCACCGGGCTCCTACGAGCAGTACTTC	CASGLVSGPPGSYEQYF
TRBV18	TRBD2	TRBJ2-3	-	TGTGCCAGCTCACCAAAAACGGCGGGAGGGCCGACCACAGATACGCAGTATTTT	CASSPKTAGGPTTDTQYF
TRBV20-1	TRBD2	TRBJ2-3	few	TGCAGTGCTAACCGGCGGACTAGCGGAGGGGATACGCAGTATTTT	CSANRRTSGGDTQYF
TRBV10-3	TRBD2	TRBJ2-1	-	TGTGCCATCAGTGAGAGCGGGAGTCACTTAAATGAGCGGTTCTTC	CAISESGSHLNERFF
TRBV27	TRBD1	TRBJ1-2	few	TGTGCCAGCACCATGGACAGGGGGAGGAGTGGCTACACCTTC	CASTMDRGRSGYTF
TRBV5-1	TRBD1	TRBJ2-7	-	TGCGCCAGCAGCTCGTCCCGGGACAGGGACTCAGCCTACGAGCAGTACTTC	CASSSSRDRDSAYEQYF
TRBV7-6	TRBD1	TRBJ2-7	few	TGTGCCAGCAGCGGGGGACAGCTCCCGATCTACGAGCAGTACTTC	CASSGGQLPIYEQYF
TRBV11-2	TRBD1	TRBJ2-1	-	TGTGCCAGCAGCTTCTCCAGCCGGGACAGCGGTTACTACAATGAGCAGTTCTTC	CASSFSSRDSGYYNEQFF
TRBV5-4	TRBD1	TRBJ2-5	-	TGTGCCAGCAGCTTGGGGGACAGGGGGTACCAAGAGACCCAGTACTTC	CASSLGDRGYQETQYF
TRBV11-2	-	TRBJ2-5	few	TGTGCCAGCAGTTTACGGAGGATCCAAGAGACCCAGTACTTC	CASSLRRIQETQYF
TRBV20-1	TRBD2	TRBJ2-1	-	TGCAGTGCTAGAAGGGGTAGCGGGAGGGCCGGTATTTCACGCGAGCAGTTCTTC	CSARRGSGRAGISREQFF
TRBV14	-	TRBJ2-5	-	TGTGCCAGCAGCCCCCGATTTCAAGGACATCCAGAGACCCAGTACTTC	CASSPRFQGHPETQYF
TRBV5-1	-	TRBJ2-3	few	TGCGCCAGCAGCTTGATCGGGGAAGATACGCAGTATTTT	CASSLIGEDTQYF
TRBV7-6	-	TRBJ2-7	-	TGTGCCAGCAGCTTAGGTGGCCTAATCGGAAAGCAATCCTACGAGCAGTACTTC	CASSLGGLIGKQSYEQYF
TRBV7-2	-	TRBJ2-1	-	TGTGCCACCCCCACTAGGAGGGGAAACAATGAGCAGTTCTTC	CATPTRRGNNEQFF
TRBV10-3	TRBD2	TRBJ2-1	few	TGTGCCATCAGCGCCTCTCAGGGACTAGCGGGAGTAATTGAGCAGTTCTTC	CAISASQGLAGVIEQFF
TRBV2	TRBD1	TRBJ2-4	-	TGTGCCAGCAGCCCCGACAGGGGGCGCGACATTCAGTACTTC	CASSPDRGRDIQYF
TRBV7-2	TRBD1	TRBJ2-1	-	TGTGCCAGCAGGACAGGGGCGAACAATGAGCAGTTCTTC	CASRTGANNEQFF